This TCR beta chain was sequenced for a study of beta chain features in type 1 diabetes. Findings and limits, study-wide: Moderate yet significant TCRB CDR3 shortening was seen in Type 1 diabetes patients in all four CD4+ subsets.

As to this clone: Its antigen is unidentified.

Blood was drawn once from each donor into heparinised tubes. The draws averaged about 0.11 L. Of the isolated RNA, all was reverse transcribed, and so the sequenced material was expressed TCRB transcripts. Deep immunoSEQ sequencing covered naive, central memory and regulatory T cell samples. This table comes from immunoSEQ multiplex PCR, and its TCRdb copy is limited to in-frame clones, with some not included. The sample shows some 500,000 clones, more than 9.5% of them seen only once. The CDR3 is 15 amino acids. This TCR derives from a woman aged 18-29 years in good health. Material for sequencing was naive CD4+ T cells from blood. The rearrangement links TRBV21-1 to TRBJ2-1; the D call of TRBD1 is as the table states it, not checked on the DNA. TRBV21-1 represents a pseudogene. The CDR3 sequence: CASSCQGLRSNEQFF. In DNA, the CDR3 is TGTGCCAGCAGCTGCCAGGGTTTACGAAGCAATGAGCAGTTCTTC.